This section outlines one TCR beta chain sequence together with its context. The sample belongs to a study of PD-1 blockade in classical Hodgkin lymphoma. Overall study: It was nivolumab at 3 mg/kg, given intravenously every 2 weeks, that patients received.

Patients all relapsed after autologous stem cell transplantation, and there was variation in brentuximab vedotin exposure. Produced via immunoSEQ multiplex PCR; TCRdb's table is partial and in-frame only. The top ten clones hold 7.5% to 9.5% of a sample with about 150,000 clones, approximately 81% of them seen once. The sequencing used peripheral blood mononuclear cells (PBMCs), collected before the second cycle of nivolumab. This clonotype was sampled from a human donor with classical Hodgkin lymphoma.

The CDR3 protein is CATSRVTRRTSEPYEQYF. The CDR3 coding sequence is TGTGCCACCAGCAGAGTAACCAGAAGGACTAGCGAACCCTACGAGCAGTACTTC. V gene TRBV15 combines with J gene TRBJ2-7; 9 bases are a match to TRBD2. Germline-derived CDR1 and CDR2 are LNHNV and YYDKDF (reference sequence). This CDR3 region has 18 residues. J lost 2 bases, V lost 1 base, and 12 bases had no gene match.